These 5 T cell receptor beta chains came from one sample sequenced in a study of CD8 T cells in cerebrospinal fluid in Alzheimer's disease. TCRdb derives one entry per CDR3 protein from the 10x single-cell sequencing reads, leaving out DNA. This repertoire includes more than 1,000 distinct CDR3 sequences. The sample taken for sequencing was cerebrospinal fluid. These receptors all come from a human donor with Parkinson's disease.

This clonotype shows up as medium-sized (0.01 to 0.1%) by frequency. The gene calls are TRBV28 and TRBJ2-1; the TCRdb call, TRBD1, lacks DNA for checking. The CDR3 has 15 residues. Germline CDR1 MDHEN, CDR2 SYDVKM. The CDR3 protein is CASSTPRSSYNEQFF.

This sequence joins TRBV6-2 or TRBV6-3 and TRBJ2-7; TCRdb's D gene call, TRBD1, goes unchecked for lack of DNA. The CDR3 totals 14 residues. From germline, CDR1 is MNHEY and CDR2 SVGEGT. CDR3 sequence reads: CASHSLGRDHEQYF.

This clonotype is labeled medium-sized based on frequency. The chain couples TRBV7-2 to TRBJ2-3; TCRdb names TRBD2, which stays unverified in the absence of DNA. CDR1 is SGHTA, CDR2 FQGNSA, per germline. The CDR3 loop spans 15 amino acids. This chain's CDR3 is CASSFGLAGVDTQYF.

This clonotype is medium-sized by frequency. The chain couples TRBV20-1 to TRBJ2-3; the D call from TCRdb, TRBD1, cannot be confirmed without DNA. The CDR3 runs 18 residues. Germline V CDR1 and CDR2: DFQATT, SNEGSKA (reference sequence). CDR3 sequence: CSASSGGRILGYTDTQYF.

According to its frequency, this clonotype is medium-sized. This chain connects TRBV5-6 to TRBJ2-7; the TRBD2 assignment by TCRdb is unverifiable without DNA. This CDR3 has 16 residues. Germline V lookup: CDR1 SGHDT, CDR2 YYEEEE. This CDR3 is CASSLKLAGVYYEQYF.